Below, 4 T cell receptor beta chains from the same sample are listed, as sequenced in a study of blood T cell repertoires in COVID-19. Sequenced by immunoSEQ multiplex PCR; TCRdb stores in-frame clones only, minus some. The sample lists a few hundred thousand clones, roughly four fifths occurring once. The sample comprised PBMCs or T cells enriched from blood (not recorded which). All receptors derive from a woman between 45 and 65 years old who had recovered from COVID-19.

V usage is TRBV28 and J usage is TRBJ2-2, with 10 bases identical to TRBD1. CDR1 is MDHEN, CDR2 SYDVKM, per germline. This CDR3 region has 15 residues. The junction had 7 bases not matched to a gene; V was cut back by 10 bases and J by 2 bases. CDR3 sequence: CATNRDRGNTGELFF. CDR3 bases: TGTGCCACAAACCGGGACAGGGGAAACACCGGGGAGCTGTTTTTT.

The genes are TRBV19 and TRBJ1-2; tentatively, D is TRBD1 (5 bases). V was pared by 9 bases and J by 1 base, with 24 bases between. This CDR3 is 17 amino acids long. In germline, CDR1 is LNHDA, CDR2 SQIVND (reference sequence). The DNA of the CDR3 is TGTGCCAGCTCTTTCGCAATCCTAGGACACAATAACTATGGCTACACCTTC. This translates into CASSFAILGHNNYGYTF.

CDR3 nucleotide sequence: TGTGCCAGCAGCCAGGACAGGGTTGATGGCTACACCTTC. Translating gives CASSQDRVDGYTF. The genes are TRBV7-2 and TRBJ1-2; 8 positions match TRBD1. The V segment lost 5 bases and the J segment 6 bases; nucleotides outside the gene matches: 5. CDR1 is SGHTA, CDR2 FQGNSA, per germline. The CDR3 has 13 residues.

The chain is built from TRBV11-3 and TRBJ2-7, with TRBD1 identical over 10 bases. Germline CDR1 SGHNT, CDR2 YENEEA. The CDR3 totals 16 residues. The V gene end was trimmed by 1 base and the J gene end by 3 bases; junction bases not matched to a gene: 6. The CDR3 here is CASSLVRGDRGYEQYF. The CDR3 coding sequence is TGTGCCAGCAGCTTAGTTAGGGGGGACAGGGGCTACGAGCAGTACTTC.